This TCR beta chain was sequenced during a study of blood T cell repertoires in COVID-19. Study-wide context: Acute and convalescent COVID-19 specimens originated in the United States, Italy and Spain. T cells, B-cell-depleted T cells, or PBMCs provided the cDNA or gDNA that served as material.

Germline lookup yields CDR1 PRHDT and CDR2 FYEKMQ (reference sequence). After removal of 4 bases from V and 8 bases from J, the junction contained 10 bases not matched to a gene. This CDR3 has 14 residues. The method was immunoSEQ multiplex PCR; TCRdb's version includes in-frame clones alone and lacks a portion of them. The sample holds under 300,000 clones, roughly 86% seen once. Sequencing input: peripheral blood. The TCR comes from a man aged 18 to 35 with active or convalescent COVID-19. V usage is TRBV13 and J usage is TRBJ1-1; 7 bases agree with TRBD1. The chain's CDR3 is CASSSQGVRPEAFF. The CDR3, as DNA: TGTGCCAGCAGCTCTCAGGGGGTGCGGCCGGAAGCTTTCTTT. The variable domain in full, completed from reference TRBV13 and TRBJ1-1, reads AAGVIQSPRHLIKEKRETATLKCYPIPRHDTVYWYQQGPGQDPQFLISFYEKMQSDKGSIPDRFSAQQFSDYHSELNMSSLELGDSALYFCASSSQGVRPEAFFGQGTRLTVV.